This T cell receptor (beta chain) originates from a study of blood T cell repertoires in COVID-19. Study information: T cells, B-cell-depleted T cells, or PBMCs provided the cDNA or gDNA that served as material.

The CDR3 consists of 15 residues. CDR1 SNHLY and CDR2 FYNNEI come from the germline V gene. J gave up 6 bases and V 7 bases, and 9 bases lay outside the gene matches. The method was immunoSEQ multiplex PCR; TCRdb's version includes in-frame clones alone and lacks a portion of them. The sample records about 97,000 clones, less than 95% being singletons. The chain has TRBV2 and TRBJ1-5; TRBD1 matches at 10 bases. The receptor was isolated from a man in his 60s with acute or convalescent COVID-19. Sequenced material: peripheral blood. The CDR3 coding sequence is TGTGCCAGCAAGGAGGGGACAGGGGTTCCTCAGCCCCAGCATTTT. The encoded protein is CASKEGTGVPQPQHF.